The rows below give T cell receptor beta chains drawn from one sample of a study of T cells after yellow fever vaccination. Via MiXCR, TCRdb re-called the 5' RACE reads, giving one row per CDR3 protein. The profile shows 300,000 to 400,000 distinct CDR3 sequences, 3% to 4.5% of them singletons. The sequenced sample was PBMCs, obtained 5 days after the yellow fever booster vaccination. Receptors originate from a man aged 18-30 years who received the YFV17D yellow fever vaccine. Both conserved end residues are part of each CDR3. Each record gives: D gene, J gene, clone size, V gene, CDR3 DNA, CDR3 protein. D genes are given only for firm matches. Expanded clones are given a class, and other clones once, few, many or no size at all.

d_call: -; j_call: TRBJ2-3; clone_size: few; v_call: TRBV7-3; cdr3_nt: TGTGCCAGCAGCTTATCGGGCGGGGCTGAAGATACGCAGTATTTT; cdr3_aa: CASSLSGGAEDTQYF
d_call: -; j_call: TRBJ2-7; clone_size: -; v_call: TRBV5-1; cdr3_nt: TGCGCCAGCAGCTTGGAGGGAACCTACGAGCAGTACTTC; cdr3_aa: CASSLEGTYEQYF
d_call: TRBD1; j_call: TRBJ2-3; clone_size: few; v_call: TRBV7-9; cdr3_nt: TGTGCCAGCAGCCCCGGGACAGCTTCCGTGTCGGGCACAGATACGCAGTATTTT; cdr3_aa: CASSPGTASVSGTDTQYF
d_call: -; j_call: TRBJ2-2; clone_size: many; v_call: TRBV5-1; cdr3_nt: TGCGCCAGCAGGAGGACCCCGGACACCGGGGAGCTGTTTTTT; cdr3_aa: CASRRTPDTGELFF
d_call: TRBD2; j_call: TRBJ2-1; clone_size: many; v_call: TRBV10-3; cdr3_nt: TGTGCCATCCGAAACCCGTTACTAGCGGGGGGGCTTCGGGATGAGCAGTTCTTC; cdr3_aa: CAIRNPLLAGGLRDEQFF
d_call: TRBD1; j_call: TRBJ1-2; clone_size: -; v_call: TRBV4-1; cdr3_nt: TGCGCCAGCAGCCAGGGGACAGGGGGCGCGGGCTATGGCTACACCTTC; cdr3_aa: CASSQGTGGAGYGYTF
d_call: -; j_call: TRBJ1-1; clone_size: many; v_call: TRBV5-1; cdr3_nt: TGCGCCAGCAGCTTGGGAGAGAACACTGAAGCTTTCTTT; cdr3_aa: CASSLGENTEAFF
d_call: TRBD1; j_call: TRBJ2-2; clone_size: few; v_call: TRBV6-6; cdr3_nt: TGTGCCAGCAGTCCGAGACTTGACAGGGAAGGGGAGCTGTTTTTT; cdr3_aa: CASSPRLDREGELFF
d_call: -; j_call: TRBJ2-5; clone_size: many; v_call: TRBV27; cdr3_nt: TGTGCCAGCAGCGGCCTGTTCCAAGAGACCCAGTACTTC; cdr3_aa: CASSGLFQETQYF
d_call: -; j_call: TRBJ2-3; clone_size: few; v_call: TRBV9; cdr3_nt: TGTGCCAGCGGTGATACGCAGTATTTT; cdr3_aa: CASGDTQYF
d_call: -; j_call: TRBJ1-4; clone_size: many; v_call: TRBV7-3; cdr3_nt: TGTGCCAGCAGCCCCCGGGCAGGCGAAAAACTGTTTTTT; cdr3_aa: CASSPRAGEKLFF
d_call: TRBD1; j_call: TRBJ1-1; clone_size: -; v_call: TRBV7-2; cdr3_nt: TGTGCCAGCAGCTCACCCGACAGGGGGAGGACTGAAGCTTTCTTT; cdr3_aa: CASSSPDRGRTEAFF
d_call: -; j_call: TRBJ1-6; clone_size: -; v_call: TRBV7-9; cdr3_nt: TGTGCCAGCAGCTCCAGAGCAATACCCTATAATTCACCCCTCCACTTT; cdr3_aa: CASSSRAIPYNSPLHF
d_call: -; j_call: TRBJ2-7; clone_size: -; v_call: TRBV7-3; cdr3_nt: TGTGCCAGCAGTCAGACCGATTACTACGAGCAGTACTTC; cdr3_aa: CASSQTDYYEQYF
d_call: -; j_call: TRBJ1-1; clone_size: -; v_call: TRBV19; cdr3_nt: TGTGCCAGTAGTATATTCCGGGACACTGAAGCTTTCTTT; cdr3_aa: CASSIFRDTEAFF
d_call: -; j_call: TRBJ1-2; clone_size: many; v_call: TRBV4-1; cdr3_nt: TGCGCCAGCAGCCAAGATAGACAGGCTAACTATGGCTACACCTTC; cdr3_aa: CASSQDRQANYGYTF
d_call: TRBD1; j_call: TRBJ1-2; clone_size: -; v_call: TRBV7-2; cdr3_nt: TGTGCCAGCAGCTTGCGCTACAGGGGGCGCTACGGTGGCTACACCTTC; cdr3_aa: CASSLRYRGRYGGYTF
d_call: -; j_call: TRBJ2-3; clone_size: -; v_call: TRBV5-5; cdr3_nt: TGTGCCAGCAGCCCTGGAGGGGGGCGCTATAGCACAGATACGCAGTATTTT; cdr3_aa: CASSPGGGRYSTDTQYF
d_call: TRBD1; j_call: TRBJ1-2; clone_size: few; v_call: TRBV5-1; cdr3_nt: TGCGCCAGCAGCTCCGGGACAGGGGGCGACTATGGCTACACCTTC; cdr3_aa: CASSSGTGGDYGYTF
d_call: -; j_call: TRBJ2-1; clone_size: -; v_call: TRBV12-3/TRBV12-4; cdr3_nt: TGTGCCAGCAGTTTAGGCTCGGGTAGGGGGAATGAGCAGTTCTTC; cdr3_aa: CASSLGSGRGNEQFF